This TCR beta chain was sequenced for a study of CD8+ T cells in alopecia areata. Trimming took 6 bases from V and 4 from J, leaving 13 bases between them. This CDR3 contains 13 residues. The germline gives CDR1 MNHNS, CDR2 SASEGT. This clone was seen a few times. RNA extraction was followed by reverse transcription into cDNA, which acted as the sequencing template. Sequencing used immunoSEQ multiplex PCR; TCRdb keeps in-frame clones, though not all of them. The sample yields around 200,000 clones, 53% seen once. Treatment meaning: oral pan-JAK inhibitor, 5-10 mg twice daily. V and J are TRBV6-1 and TRBJ2-7; D perhaps matches TRBD1 (6 bases). The input for sequencing was CD8+ T cells sorted from blood, taken at week 24, from a patient treated with tofacitinib. The TCR sequence derives from a human donor with alopecia areata. This CDR3 is CASSPTGAYEQYF. The CDR3 nucleotides are TGTGCCAGCAGCCCGACAGGTGCGTACGAGCAGTACTTC.